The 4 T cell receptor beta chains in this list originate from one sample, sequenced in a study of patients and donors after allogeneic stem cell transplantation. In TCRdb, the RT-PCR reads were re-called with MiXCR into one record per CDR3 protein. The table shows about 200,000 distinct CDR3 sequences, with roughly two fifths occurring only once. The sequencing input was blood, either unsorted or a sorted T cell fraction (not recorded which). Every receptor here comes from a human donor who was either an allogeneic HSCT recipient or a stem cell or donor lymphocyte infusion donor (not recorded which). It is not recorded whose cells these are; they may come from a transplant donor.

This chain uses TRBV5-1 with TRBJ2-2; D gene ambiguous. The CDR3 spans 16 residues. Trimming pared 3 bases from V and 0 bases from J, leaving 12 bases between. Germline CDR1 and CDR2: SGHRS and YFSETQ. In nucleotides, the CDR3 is TGCGCCAGCAGCTCGGCCGGAGCTGCGAACACCGGGGAGCTGTTTTTT. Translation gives CASSSAGAANTGELFF.

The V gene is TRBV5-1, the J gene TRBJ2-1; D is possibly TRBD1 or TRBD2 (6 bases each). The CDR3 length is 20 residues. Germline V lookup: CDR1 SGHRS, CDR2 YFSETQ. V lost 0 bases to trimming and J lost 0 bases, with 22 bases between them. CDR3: CASSLAGENRGRSSYNEQFF. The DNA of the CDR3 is TGCGCCAGCAGCTTGGCAGGAGAAAATAGGGGGAGGAGCTCCTACAATGAGCAGTTCTTC.

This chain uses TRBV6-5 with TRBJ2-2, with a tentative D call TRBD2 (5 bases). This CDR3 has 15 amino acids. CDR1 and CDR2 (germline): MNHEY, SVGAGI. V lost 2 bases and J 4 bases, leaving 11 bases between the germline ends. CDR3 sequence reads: CASSYSLATTGELFF. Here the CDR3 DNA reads TGTGCCAGCAGTTACAGTCTAGCTACCACCGGGGAGCTGTTTTTT.

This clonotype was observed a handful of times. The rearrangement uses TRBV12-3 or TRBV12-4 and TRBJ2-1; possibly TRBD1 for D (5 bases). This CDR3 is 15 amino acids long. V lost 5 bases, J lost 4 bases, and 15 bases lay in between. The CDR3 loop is CASSPRQTDYNEQFF. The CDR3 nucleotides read TGTGCCAGCAGTCCCCGACAGACAGATTACAATGAGCAGTTCTTC.